This TCR beta chain was captured by sequencing in a study of cytomegalovirus exposure and HLA in healthy donors (dated by TCRdb to 2015 to 2018). The study in broad terms: An earlier analysis of approximately 640 of the donors reported approximately 290 Gb of sequence data and 117 million unique TCR beta sequences from approximately 180 million T cells. An early release that covered several hundred HLA-typed donors contained approximately 300 gigabases of sequencing data and about 84 million unique TCR sequences. Among the approximately 420 genotyped donors, more than 70% belonged to the genetic ancestry cluster associated with self-reported Caucasian donors. The study aimed to test whether signatures of past pathogen exposure could be identified by cataloging public T cell receptors. The study profiled the T cell repertoires of approximately 700 subjects by immunosequencing and related them to cytomegalovirus serostatus. Along with the roughly 670-subject first cohort, a separate validation cohort of 120 different subjects was used. To predict cytomegalovirus infection status, the study combined high-throughput TCR immunosequencing, statistical association of individual TCRs with disease status, and machine learning. A later analysis re-examined previously published TCR beta repertoires from more than 600 donors and added high-resolution HLA genotyping to investigate patterns of TCR occurrence. The later analysis used no new phenotypic data to find candidate immune exposures, relying instead on TCR beta sequences and their occurrence across donors. An earlier analysis of around 580 of the donors used high-throughput TCR beta sequencing to judge whether each TCR beta V gene segment behaved as functional or pseudogenic. Alongside the repertoire data, information on donor age, sex, ethnicity and CMV serostatus was compiled. A later genetic analysis used genome-wide SNP genotypes for about 55% of the 666 donors, treating that subset as a discovery cohort. Every repertoire in the discovery cohort had been generated on one and the same sequencing platform. HLA typing covered class I and class II loci at four-digit resolution. The number of typed donors differed by locus: roughly 629-630 for A, B, C, DRB1 and DQB1; 500 to 550 for DQA1; approximately 600 for DPA1; and 400 to 480 for DPB1. Several DR-DQ haplotypes were treated as single units for association and clustering because of strong linkage in the cohort. On average, 235,054 unique TCR beta nucleotide sequences were sequenced per donor among roughly 430 genotyped donors of the cohort, with 15% to 20% of those sequences being non-productive.

A few counts support this clone. Its antigen is not yet known. One base away there is no much larger clone; base qualities are not given. The CDR3 goes from the cysteine to the phenylalanine over 15 residues. CDR3 DNA is the only sequence kept; it has 45 bases, read in frame from the first base. Unmatched junction bases come to 7, with V trimmed by 3 bases and J by 3 bases. Sequences MGHRA (CDR1) and YSYEKL (CDR2) are obtained from the germline V gene. The library relied on the immunoSEQ multiplex PCR assay. For the multiplex PCR, a mixture combining 60 forward primers for TCR Vbeta segments and 13 reverse primers for TCR Jbeta segments was used. Amplification of the CDR3 region of rearranged TCR beta genes was performed with a multiplex PCR assay on genomic DNA. On the Illumina HiSeq System, the amplified TCR beta libraries were sequenced as 87-base-pair reads. On the authors' methods: Across the roughly 600 repertoires, a later analysis counted about 81 million unique TCR beta chains, some 11 million of which were shared by at least two donors. A nearest-neighbor algorithm error-corrected the raw reads and collapsed the reads into unique sequences, merging closely related sequences to remove PCR and sequencing errors. V, D and J gene segments were assigned by aligning CDR3 sequences to IMGT reference sequences. Each retained sequence needed at least a six-nucleotide match to both a V gene segment and a J gene segment. A rearrangement was called productive if the CDR3 had no stop codons and remained in frame with V and J, and every other rearrangement was called non-productive. Following IMGT convention, CDR3 was defined as the stretch from the second conserved V-encoded cysteine up to the conserved J-encoded phenylalanine. In an earlier analysis of more than 550 of the donors, sequences lacking an unambiguous match to a single V gene segment were excluded. An earlier analysis of some 500 of the donors classified V segments as functional when productive rearrangements were above 56.7% and as segregating when the standard deviation between donors was above 5%. A statistical classification framework was built to diagnose cytomegalovirus status from the catalog of TCR beta chain sequences. In a later analysis, TCR nucleotide sequences were compared against IMGT/GENE-DB human TR gene sequences so that V and J genes could be assigned. The TCRdist pipeline was used in a later analysis to assign CDR3 sequences and most-parsimonious VDJ recombination scenarios. A later analysis defined each TCR beta chain by its CDR3 amino acid sequence plus V-gene family, and excluded reads lacking a unique V-gene family. A later analysis removed 450 to 600 highly shared, low-generation-probability nucleotide sequences to deal with suspected cross-contamination and a sequencing artifact. In a later analysis, a clonal expansion index for each public chain was calculated from normalized within-repertoire ranks of inferred template counts. In a later analysis, generation probabilities were computed with a VDJ recombination model fitted to out-of-frame rearrangements, and the resulting probabilities were checked against IGoR. Hypergeometric tests were used in a later analysis to score TCR-TCR, TCR-HLA and TCR-CMV co-occurrence, with a repertoire-size bias correction applied to the TCR pairs. In a later analysis, false discovery rates were estimated by permuting HLA or CMV assignments 20 times. In a later analysis, co-occurring TCRs were grouped using DBSCAN, with TCRdist sequence similarity added in when clustering inside HLA-allele-positive subsets. Repertoires with fewer than 30,000 or more than 120,000 public chains were left out of co-occurrence clustering, as were several repertoires with anomalous nucleotide sharing. In TCRdb, the immuneACCESS table is reduced to in-frame sequences with V and J assigned. These tables do not hold every clone; where another copy was compared, an unresolved V gene accounts for under half, and the others remain unexplained. V and J calls and clone size are copied from that table; D and trimming were computed from the DNA. Recorded for this sample are about 130,000 clones; approximately 8.9% of them occurred a single time. The ten largest clones capture approximately 7.5% of the sample.

The cohort comprised some 680 healthy bone marrow donors. At the time of sampling, every cohort member was nominally healthy, though immune exposures that went unrecorded were likely present. The donor was CMV seropositive and belonged to the group of 270 or so seropositive cohort members. Each donor provided a peripheral blood sample, and peripheral blood mononuclear cells were used for TCR beta sequencing. The Qiagen DNeasy Blood Extraction Kit was used to extract genomic DNA from the blood cell samples. The full study reports these points: The study gave a list of some 150 TCR beta chains associated with cytomegalovirus. An earlier analysis of approximately 540 of the donors showed that most TCR beta V segments appeared in productive rearrangements either about 87% or about 30% of the time, which broadly matched IMGT annotations. Compared with the approximately 600-donor mean, donors in an Asian-associated ancestry cluster had fewer N-insertions in productive TCRs, according to a later genetic analysis. The only immune exposure information available for the cohort was CMV serostatus. Because counts were too low, seventeen rarely observed V segments, including chromosome 9 orphons, were left out of the earlier analysis of over 550 of the donors. When HLA alleles, especially DR and DQ, strongly co-occurred, attributing TCR associations to individual alleles was difficult. A later analysis associated approximately 17,000 TCR beta sequences with specific HLA alleles at a false discovery rate of 0.05. Most TCR sequences were observed very rarely across donors, whereas some public TCRs were present in many individuals. Because the 87-base-pair reads could not distinguish some IMGT-functional V segments, including TRBV6-2 and TRBV6-3, those segments were excluded. Roughly uniform sequencing depth across donors was assumed in presence/absence analyses, although this assumption may not hold. In a later analysis, HLA-associated TCR beta chains were found to be more clonally expanded and to have lower generation probabilities than equally common non-associated chains. A further reported finding was that TCR beta sequences accurately predicted the HLA-A and HLA-B alleles for most subjects in the first cohort. According to a later analysis, parvovirus B19, influenza, CMV and Epstein-Barr virus appeared linked to several top co-occurrence clusters. In a later genetic analysis, a missense DCLRE1C variant was associated with V-gene and J-gene trimming of TCR beta chains, and the association was replicated in an independent cohort. Correlated functional status among segregating V segments might be attributable to linkage disequilibrium, but an unknown experimental factor could not be ruled out. In a later analysis, TCR association rates were found to vary across HLA loci, with the most associated TCRs seen for DRB1 alleles and the fewest for HLA-C alleles. The classifier was reported to diagnose cytomegalovirus status with high specificity and sensitivity in both the original and validation cohorts. According to the authors, the approach could potentially be generalized to other disease states and immunological phenotypes. A few of the identified cytomegalovirus-associated TCR beta chains were confirmed in vitro to be specific for cytomegalovirus antigens. Because HLA typing was unavailable for some donors at each locus, only the typed subset was used in association tests. A later analysis found that most CMV-associated TCR beta chains appeared HLA-restricted, with HLA associations seemingly driven largely by CMV exposure. A group of highly shared sequence variants was considered likely to be a technical artifact of the sequencing pipeline. In this cohort, only TCR beta chains were sequenced, and detectable features were limited by the absence of alpha or paired-chain data.

The receptor chain draws on TRBV4-1 and TRBJ1-2; 7 of the junction bases match TRBD1. The sample comprised PBMCs. The TCR sequence derives from a middle-aged woman in good health and CMV-seropositive. This receptor has the CDR3 CASSQLNRGDYGYTF. The DNA is as follows: TGCGCCAGCAGCCAGCTCAACAGGGGAGACTATGGCTACACCTTC.